One sample yielded the 17 T cell receptor beta chains listed below, sequenced in a study of cytomegalovirus exposure and HLA in healthy donors. Primers: 60 Vbeta forward and 13 Jbeta reverse. Measured with immunoSEQ multiplex PCR; TCRdb has only the in-frame clones, and not every one. This sample yields about 120,000 clones, of which approximately 80% are seen a single time; approximately 9.9% belongs to the top ten. Sequencing was done on a sample of PBMCs. These receptors came from a man aged 35 to 55 in good health and CMV-seropositive.

This sequence joins TRBV5-6 and TRBJ1-2; D is possibly TRBD1 (5 bases). Trimming took 4 bases from V and 5 from J, leaving 18 bases between them. Germline V lookup: CDR1 SGHDT, CDR2 YYEEEE. This CDR3 region has 15 residues. CDR3 protein: CASSLGARTSYGYTF. The CDR3 region has the DNA TGTGCCAGCAGCCTTGGGGCAAGAACGAGTTATGGCTACACCTTC.

The chain employs TRBV2 and TRBJ2-7, with 13 bases matching TRBD2. V was clipped by 6 bases and J by 4 bases; unmatched bases: 3. The CDR3 extends over 14 amino acids. In germline, CDR1 is SNHLY, CDR2 FYNNEI. The chain's CDR3 is CASRRTSGGYEQYF. CDR3 sequence (DNA): TGTGCCAGCAGGCGGACTAGCGGGGGTTACGAGCAGTACTTC.

The chain uses TRBV6-4 and TRBJ2-1, with 8 bases lining up with TRBD1. J was trimmed by 5 bases and V by 6 bases; bases with no gene match: 3. This CDR3 is 13 amino acids long. CDR1 and CDR2 from the germline V gene are MRHNA and SNTAGT. CDR3 residues: CASSETGDNEQFF. CDR3 sequence (DNA): TGTGCCAGCAGCGAGACAGGGGACAATGAGCAGTTCTTC.

This rearrangement joins TRBV7-9 to TRBJ1-2; D possibly corresponds to TRBD1 (5 bases). Trimming removed 1 base from V and 8 bases from J, with 17 bases in between. CDR1 is SEHNR, CDR2 FQNEAQ, per germline (reference sequence). CDR3 length: 15 residues. CDR3 bases: TGTGCCAGCAGCTTAGATCAGGGACTGGCTGAGGGCTACACCTTC. Translating it yields CASSLDQGLAEGYTF.

The rearrangement joins TRBV25-1 to TRBJ2-2; TRBD1 matches at 8 bases. With 6 bases clipped from V and 8 bases from J, the junction kept 5 bases outside the gene matches. This CDR3 comprises 13 residues. CDR1 and CDR2 from the germline V gene are MGHDK and SYGVNS. CDR3 nucleotide sequence: TGTGCCAGCAGGACAGGGGTCGGAGGGGAGCTGTTTTTT. Translating it yields CASRTGVGGELFF.

This chain links TRBV4-1 with TRBJ1-1; D might be TRBD1 (5 bases). Germline V gene data show CDR1 as MGHRA and CDR2 as YSYEKL. CDR3 length: 16 amino acids. Trimming removed 0 bases at V and 0 bases at J, with 11 bases between. The CDR3 protein is CASSQDQGNMNTEAFF. The CDR3 DNA reads TGCGCCAGCAGCCAAGACCAGGGAAACATGAACACTGAAGCTTTCTTT.

The chain links TRBV6-5 to TRBJ1-1, with a tentative D call TRBD1 (6 bases). The CDR3 has 15 residues. The germline CDR1 and CDR2 sequences are MNHEY and SVGAGI. Trimming removed 1 base from V and 1 base from J, with 10 bases in between. The CDR3 DNA reads TGTGCCAGCAGTTACTATGGGGGGGCGAACACTGAAGCTTTCTTT. As protein: CASSYYGGANTEAFF.

This sequence joins TRBV6-5 and TRBJ1-2; D is unclear. Germline CDR1 reads MNHEY; CDR2 reads SVGAGI. Between the trimmed V and J ends, which lost 6 bases and 2 bases, there was a span of 10 bases. The CDR3 runs 13 residues. The CDR3 sequence: CASSSHPNYGYTF. As DNA, the CDR3 is TGTGCCAGCAGCTCACACCCAAACTATGGCTACACCTTC.

The J gene is TRBJ1-3, the V gene TRBV10-3, with D possibly being TRBD1 (6 bases). V lost 8 bases to trimming and J lost 2 bases, with 10 bases between them. Germline CDR1 is ENHRY and CDR2 is SYGVKD. This CDR3 is built from 13 residues. In DNA form, the CDR3 reads TGTGCCATCCCAGGGGTAGCTGGAAACACCATATATTTT. Amino acid sequence: CAIPGVAGNTIYF.

The CDR3 loop reads CASKEEYAEAFF. CDR3 nucleotides: TGTGCCAGCAAAGAGGAATATGCTGAAGCTTTCTTT. The J gene is TRBJ1-1, the V gene TRBV2; D remains ambiguous. CDR3 length: 12 amino acids. Trimming removed 7 bases from V and 6 bases from J, with 12 bases in between. The germline CDR1 and CDR2 sequences are SNHLY and FYNNEI. Variable domain in full (rest from reference TRBV2 and TRBJ1-1): EPEVTQTPSHQVTQMGQEVILRCVPISNHLYFYWYRQILGQKVEFLVSFYNNEISEKSEIFDDQFSVERPDGSNFTLKIRSTKLEDSAMYFCASKEEYAEAFFGQGTRLTVV.

The CDR3 DNA reads TGCGCCAGCAGCCAACTATCCACCCCCTACGAGCAGTACTTC. As protein: CASSQLSTPYEQYF. The rearrangement links TRBV4-3 to TRBJ2-7; D is unresolved. The CDR3 totals 14 residues. Germline V gene data show CDR1 as LGHNA and CDR2 as YSLEER. Trimming took off 2 bases at V and 2 bases at J, with 10 bases between the two ends.

In the case of this clone: Distinct nucleotide sequences in the sample also encode this CDR3. The chain combines TRBV28 with TRBJ2-2; D is ambiguous. Trimming cost V 3 bases and J 6 bases, with 5 bases left between them. The CDR3 is made up of 12 amino acids. In germline, CDR1 is MDHEN, CDR2 SYDVKM. The CDR3 coding sequence is TGTGCCAGCAGTTTGAGGTCCGGGGAGCTGTTTTTT. Translation: CASSLRSGELFF.

The chain carries TRBV4-3 and TRBJ2-7; D gene ambiguous. Germline CDR1 is LGHNA and CDR2 is YSLEER. CDR3 length: 14 residues. The V end was cut by 0 bases, the J end by 6 bases, with 12 bases between. Here the CDR3 reads CASSQDPSLGEQYF. The CDR3 region has the DNA TGCGCCAGCAGCCAAGACCCTAGTTTAGGCGAGCAGTACTTC.

In its sample, this clone was seen a few times. V gene TRBV7-2 combines with J gene TRBJ2-1; TRBD2 agrees at 9 bases. The V gene's germline CDR1 is SGHTA and CDR2 FQGNSA. The CDR3 runs 13 residues. The V and J ends lost 5 bases and 15 bases, in that order; junction bases with no gene match: 11. The CDR3 coding sequence is TGTGCCAGCAGCCCCGGTGTAGGGACTAGCCCGTTCTTC. Its protein is CASSPGVGTSPFF.

The chain employs TRBV9 and TRBJ2-1, with 9 positions matching TRBD1. Trimming at V came to 3 bases and at J to 6 bases, leaving 4 bases not matched to a gene. This CDR3 comprises 14 residues. The germline V gene encodes CDR1 SGDLS and CDR2 YYNGEE. CDR3 sequence (DNA): TGTGCCAGCAGCGCCCGGGACAGGGCCAATGAGCAGTTCTTC. Translating it yields CASSARDRANEQFF.

This clone was seen only a few times. DNA of the CDR3: TGTGCCAGCAGCTTAGAGACAGGCAGGGGGGACTATGGCTACACCTTC. Translated: CASSLETGRGDYGYTF. The chain links TRBV11-2 to TRBJ1-2; TRBD1 matches at 7 bases. The CDR3 spans 16 residues. The germline V gene encodes CDR1 SGHAT and CDR2 FQNNGV. V gave up 0 bases and J gave up 3 bases; unmatched junction bases: 7.

V usage is TRBV7-9 and J usage is TRBJ2-2; a weak D match, TRBD2 (6 bases). V was clipped by 5 bases and J by 7 bases, with 20 bases between them. CDR1 and CDR2 from the germline V gene are SEHNR and FQNEAQ (reference sequence). This CDR3 region has 16 residues. The CDR3 protein is CASSPIGLAKDGELFF. In DNA, the CDR3 is TGTGCCAGCAGCCCAATCGGGCTAGCGAAGGACGGGGAGCTGTTTTTT.